The source of this TCR beta chain is a study of shared clonotypes between healthy human individuals. Study conclusions and caveats: Compared with clonotypes that all four donors shared, non-shared clonotypes had lower generation probabilities.

This CDR3 region has 14 residues. J lost 2 bases, V lost 5 bases, and 3 bases had no gene match. Germline loops: CDR1 MRHNA, CDR2 SNTAGT. Worth noting for this clone: Antigen specificity is unknown. Within the sample, other DNA sequences also encode this same CDR3.

Sequencing used immunoSEQ multiplex PCR; TCRdb keeps in-frame clones, though not all of them. The sample lists 600,000 to 700,000 clones; around four fifths were seen once. All donors qualified as healthy HIV-negative adults and had experienced no recent acute infections or vaccinations. CD4+ cells yielded CD45RA+ naive and CD45RA-negative memory subsets. The V gene is TRBV6-4, the J gene TRBJ1-1, with TRBD1 identical over 9 bases. The TCR originated in a woman aged 30 to 39 in good health. The sample was memory CD4+ T cells sorted from blood. Sample subset: CD45RA-negative fraction. CDR3 nucleotides: TGTGCCAGCAGTCCACAGGGGGCCAACACTGAAGCTTTCTTT. Translating gives CASSPQGANTEAFF.